A single TCR beta chain is shown here with its context. This sample also contains other DNA sequences that code for the same CDR3. This entry is derived from a study of control samples from healthy donors and cancer patients. Profiling relied on immunoSEQ multiplex PCR, and the TCRdb table lists in-frame clones only, not all of them. The data show 93,000 or so clones, with approximately 90% seen just once and under 20% held by the top ten. Germline lookup yields CDR1 SGHRS and CDR2 YFSETQ. The CDR3 is 16 residues long. V gave up 1 base and J gave up 3 bases; unmatched junction bases: 7. This chain links TRBV5-1 with TRBJ2-5; TRBD1 aligns across 9 bases. This TCR was sampled from a man aged 55 to 70 with lung cancer. Specimen: PBMCs. The DNA for the CDR3 is TGCGCCAGCAGCTTGCTGCCGGGACAGGGAAAAGAGACCCAGTACTTC. This codes for CASSLLPGQGKETQYF. Based on the CDR3 plus reference TRBV5-1 and TRBJ2-5, the full variable domain is KAGVTQTPRYLIKTRGQQVTLSCSPISGHRSVSWYQQTPGQGLQFLFEYFSETQRNKGNFPGRFSGRQFSNSRSEMNVSTLELGDSALYLCASSLLPGQGKETQYFGPGTRLLVL.